The rows below give T cell receptor beta chains drawn from one sample of a study of Ad26.COV2.S vaccination and SARS-CoV-2 variants. Profiled with immunoSEQ multiplex PCR; TCRdb holds only in-frame clones, not every one. The sample holds 440,000 or so clones, roughly nine tenths seen once. The sequenced sample was peripheral blood, obtained in a trial of Ad26.COV2.S vaccine versus placebo. The receptors shown here come from a person between 18 and 65 years old who received the Ad26.COV2.S COVID-19 vaccine or a placebo. The CDR3 runs from the conserved cysteine through the conserved F or W. A D gene is named only where the DNA matches it firmly. Clone size is not always given. Where it is, it says once, few, many or a class for expanded clones.

j_gene,v_gene,abundance,d_gene,CDR3nt,CDR3aa
TRBJ1-1,TRBV1,.,.,TGCACCAGCAGCCAAGAGTGTCGGACGAACACTGAAGCTTTCTTT,CTSSQECRTNTEAFF
TRBJ1-6,TRBV7-2,.,TRBD1,TGTGCCAGCAGCTTAGTAAGGACAGGGAGCAGCTCCTATAATTCACCCCTCCACTTT,CASSLVRTGSSSYNSPLHF
TRBJ2-3,TRBV18,.,TRBD1,TGTGCCAGCGCCTCGACAGGGACCACAGATACGCAGTATTTT,CASASTGTTDTQYF
TRBJ1-2,TRBV11-1,.,.,TGTGCCAGCAGCTCTGATCCTAACTATGGCTACACCTTC,CASSSDPNYGYTF
TRBJ1-2,TRBV30,.,.,TGTGCCTGGACGGCCGGACACTATGGCTACACCTTC,CAWTAGHYGYTF
TRBJ2-7,TRBV2,.,.,TGTGCCAGCAGTGAATTCTACGAGCAGTACTTC,CASSEFYEQYF
TRBJ2-1,TRBV6-5,.,TRBD2,TGTGCCAGCAGTCCCGGGACTAGCGGGAACAATGAGCAGTTCTTC,CASSPGTSGNNEQFF
TRBJ1-1,TRBV4-2,few,.,TGTGCCAGCAGCCAAGATTCCTACACCGAAGCTTTCTTT,CASSQDSYTEAFF
TRBJ1-6,TRBV7-9,once,TRBD1,TGTGCCAGCCAGGGGGGGACAGTTCTAAATTCACCCCTCCACTTT,CASQGGTVLNSPLHF
TRBJ2-7,TRBV9,.,.,TGTGCCAGCAGCGTAGATGTAAATTATGAGGGCGAACAGTACTTC,CASSVDVNYEGEQYF
TRBJ2-1,TRBV29-1,once,TRBD2,TGCAGCGCCGATAGCGGGAGCTCCTACAATGAGCAGTTCTTC,CSADSGSSYNEQFF
TRBJ1-6,TRBV13,.,.,TGTGCCAGCAGCTTAGAGGGCAGGGGCGTTTATAATTCACCCCTCCACTTT,CASSLEGRGVYNSPLHF
TRBJ2-3,TRBV7-9,.,.,TGTGCCAGCAGCTTCACGGATACGCAGTATTTT,CASSFTDTQYF
TRBJ1-2,TRBV11-2,few,TRBD1,TGTGCCAGCAGCTTAGGGGACAGGGTTGGCTACACCTTC,CASSLGDRVGYTF
TRBJ1-3,TRBV28,.,.,TGTGCCAGCAGTTTGCAGGGGTGGAACACCATATATTTT,CASSLQGWNTIYF
TRBJ2-7,TRBV28,.,TRBD2,TGTGCCAGCAGTTTTATCTTGATAGCGGGAGAAGTTCACGAGCAGTACTTC,CASSFILIAGEVHEQYF
TRBJ1-2,TRBV5-4,.,TRBD1,TGTGCCAGCAGCCGTCCCGGGACAGGAGTTCGCTACACCTTC,CASSRPGTGVRYTF
TRBJ1-1,TRBV27,.,.,TGTGCCACCTTCAGGGAGATGAACACTGAAGCTTTCTTT,CATFREMNTEAFF
TRBJ2-1,TRBV12-5,.,.,TGTGCTAGTGGTTTTTCTCTCGATGAGCAGTTCTTC,CASGFSLDEQFF
TRBJ2-6,TRBV7-8,.,TRBD1,TGTGCCAGCAGCTTACCAGGGGGCGCTGGGGCCAACGTCCTGACTTTC,CASSLPGGAGANVLTF
TRBJ1-2,TRBV18,.,TRBD1,TGTGCCAGCTCACCCGGGACAGGGGTAACTGGTGGCTACACCTTC,CASSPGTGVTGGYTF
TRBJ2-7,TRBV5-1,.,TRBD1,TGCGCCAGCAGCTTAGGGACAGGCGGAGTCTACGAGCAGTACTTC,CASSLGTGGVYEQYF
TRBJ2-7,TRBV4-2,few,.,TGTGCCAGCAGCCAAGAGTACCGACGCGTCTCCTACGAGCAGTACTTC,CASSQEYRRVSYEQYF
TRBJ2-7,TRBV28,.,TRBD1,TGTGCCAGCAGCCGCTACAGGGGGCCGAACTCCTACGAGCAGTACTTC,CASSRYRGPNSYEQYF
TRBJ2-1,TRBV7-3,.,.,TGTGCCAGCAGCTTAGGAGTTGCCGATGAGCAGTTCTTC,CASSLGVADEQFF
TRBJ2-3,TRBV9,.,.,TGTGCCAGCAGCCCCCGACAGAGCACAGATACGCAGTATTTT,CASSPRQSTDTQYF
TRBJ1-1,TRBV7-9,.,.,TGTGCCAGCAGCGTGCAGGGGAATTGGAACACTGAAGCTTTCTTT,CASSVQGNWNTEAFF
TRBJ2-1,TRBV11-3,.,TRBD2,TGTGCCAGCAGCCGGGGACTAGCGGGACACAATGAGCAGTTCTTC,CASSRGLAGHNEQFF
TRBJ2-7,TRBV4-2,.,TRBD2,TGTGCCAGCAGCCACGGGGACTACAAGGGCTACGAGCAGTACTTC,CASSHGDYKGYEQYF
TRBJ2-2,TRBV28,.,.,TGTGCCAGCAGGTTCATGGACACCGGGGAGCTGTTTTTT,CASRFMDTGELFF
TRBJ2-3,TRBV27,.,.,TGTGCCAGCAGTTTGTGGTGGACTAGCACAGATACGCAGTATTTT,CASSLWWTSTDTQYF
TRBJ2-7,TRBV6-5,.,.,TGTGCCAGCAGACCGGGGGCCGCCTACGAGCAGTACTTC,CASRPGAAYEQYF
TRBJ2-4,TRBV7-9,.,.,TGTGCCAGCAGCCCCCGGGGGGCCGAACTAGCCAAAAACATTCAGTACTTC,CASSPRGAELAKNIQYF
TRBJ1-5,TRBV6-5,.,TRBD1,TGTGCCAGCAGCTATTCCGGGACAGGGGGTCAGCCCCAGCATTTT,CASSYSGTGGQPQHF
TRBJ1-2,TRBV6-2/TRBV6-3,.,.,TGTGCCAGCAGTTACTCGAACGCGGGGAACTATGGCTACACCTTC,CASSYSNAGNYGYTF
TRBJ2-7,TRBV30,.,.,TGTGCCTGGATGTGGGGGAACTCCTACGAGCAGTACTTC,CAWMWGNSYEQYF
TRBJ2-1,TRBV6-1,.,.,TGTGCCAGCAGTGAGAGGGGACTCAATGCGTTCAGCTCCTACAATGAGCAGTTCTTC,CASSERGLNAFSSYNEQFF
TRBJ2-7,TRBV11-2,.,TRBD2,TGTGCCAGCAGCTTAGATCGACTAGCCCCTACCTACGAGCAGTACTTC,CASSLDRLAPTYEQYF
TRBJ1-4,TRBV7-6,once,TRBD1,TGTGCCAGCAGCTTAGTTTCCTGGACAGGGCATAATGAAAAACTGTTTTTT,CASSLVSWTGHNEKLFF
TRBJ1-2,TRBV5-4,once,.,TGTGCCAGCAGCTTGGTTGGGGGGAACTATGGCTACACCTTC,CASSLVGGNYGYTF
TRBJ2-1,TRBV3-1/TRBV3-2,.,TRBD2,TGTGCCAGCAGCCCTGGACTAGCGGGAGTAGTAGAGCAGTTCTTC,CASSPGLAGVVEQFF
TRBJ2-7,TRBV11-3,.,TRBD1,TGTGCCAGACTGGGACAGGGGGCCCCCGAGCAGTACTTC,CARLGQGAPEQYF
TRBJ1-1,TRBV2,.,.,TGTGCCAGCAGTGAATCTTTAACCGTAGATAGCACTGAAGCTTTCTTT,CASSESLTVDSTEAFF
TRBJ2-1,TRBV5-1,.,.,TGCGCCAGCAGCTTAAGACCCAGTGACTATAACAATGAGCAGTTCTTC,CASSLRPSDYNNEQFF
TRBJ2-2,TRBV10-3,.,TRBD2,TGTGCCATCAGTGGACTAGCGAAAACCGGGGAGCTGTTTTTT,CAISGLAKTGELFF
TRBJ1-4,TRBV5-5,.,TRBD1,TGTGCCAGCTCCCTCGGACAGGGAACAAATAATGAAAAACTGTTTTTT,CASSLGQGTNNEKLFF
TRBJ1-2,TRBV5-1,.,TRBD1,TGCGCCAGCAGCTTGGCAGGGGGGAACTATGGCTACACCTTC,CASSLAGGNYGYTF
TRBJ2-7,TRBV4-2,.,TRBD1,TGTGCCAGCAGCCAAGTGTCCGCACAGGGGGAGCAGTACTTC,CASSQVSAQGEQYF
TRBJ1-5,TRBV7-9,.,.,TGTGCCAGCAGCTCGACACACGGGAATCAGCCCCAGCATTTT,CASSSTHGNQPQHF
TRBJ2-3,TRBV15,.,TRBD2,TGTGCCACCAGCCGGACTAGCGGGGGGTCTAGCACAGATACGCAGTATTTT,CATSRTSGGSSTDTQYF
TRBJ2-7,TRBV7-2,.,.,TGTGCCAGCAGCTTAGCTTCCAGCTACTCCTACGAGCAGTACTTC,CASSLASSYSYEQYF
TRBJ2-1,TRBV9,.,TRBD1,TGTGCCAGCAGCGTCGGAGACAGGGGTCGGGATGAGCAGTTCTTC,CASSVGDRGRDEQFF
TRBJ1-2,TRBV3-1/TRBV3-2,.,TRBD1,TGTGCCAGCAGCCTGGGACAGGCAACCTATGGCTACACCTTC,CASSLGQATYGYTF
TRBJ1-4,TRBV5-1,.,TRBD1,TGCGCCAGCAGCTTGGCCGCAGGGGGAAACGAAAAACTGTTTTTT,CASSLAAGGNEKLFF
TRBJ2-3,TRBV18,.,TRBD2,TGTGCCAGCTCACCTCAACTAGCGGGGAGGGCAGATACGCAGTATTTT,CASSPQLAGRADTQYF
TRBJ2-1,TRBV7-9,.,.,TGTGCCAGCACGGAGGGGGATGAGCAGTTCTTC,CASTEGDEQFF
TRBJ1-1,TRBV7-9,.,TRBD1,TGTGCCAGCAGCTGGTCGTACAGGGGGCGGGGGAACACTGAAGCTTTCTTT,CASSWSYRGRGNTEAFF
TRBJ2-7,TRBV7-2,.,TRBD1,TGTGCCAGCAGCACTACAGGGGGTACTAACTACGAGCAGTACTTC,CASSTTGGTNYEQYF
TRBJ2-1,TRBV1,.,.,TGCACCAGCAGCCAAAGGGGACTAGCGGGACCACCCTACAATGAGCAGTTCTTC,CTSSQRGLAGPPYNEQFF